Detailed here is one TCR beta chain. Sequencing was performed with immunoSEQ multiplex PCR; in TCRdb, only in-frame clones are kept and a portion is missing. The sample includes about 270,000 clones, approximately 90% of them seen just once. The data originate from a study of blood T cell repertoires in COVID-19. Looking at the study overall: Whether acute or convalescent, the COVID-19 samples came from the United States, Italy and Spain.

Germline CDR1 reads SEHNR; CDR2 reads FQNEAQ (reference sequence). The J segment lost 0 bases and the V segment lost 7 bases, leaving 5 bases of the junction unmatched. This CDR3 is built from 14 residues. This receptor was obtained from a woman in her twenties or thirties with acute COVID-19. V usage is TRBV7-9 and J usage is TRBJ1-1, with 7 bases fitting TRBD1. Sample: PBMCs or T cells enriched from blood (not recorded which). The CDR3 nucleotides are TGTGCCAGCATACCAGGGGGATTGAACACTGAAGCTTTCTTT. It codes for CASIPGGLNTEAFF.